This T cell receptor beta chain originates from a study of blood T cell repertoires in COVID-19. The assay was immunoSEQ multiplex PCR, and TCRdb's table has in-frame clones only and misses some. The table lists under 100,000 clones, around nine tenths of them singletons. Trimming stripped 7 bases from V and 6 bases from J, with 15 bases between. CDR3 length: 13 amino acids. The germline V gene has CDR1 SQVTM and CDR2 ANQGSEA. Sequencing was done on a sample of peripheral blood. The origin of this receptor is a middle-aged man with active COVID-19. This chain uses TRBV29-1 with TRBJ1-4; D is ambiguous. The CDR3 spells CSARFGVDEKLFF. In DNA, the CDR3 is TGCAGCGCGAGGTTCGGGGTCGATGAAAAACTGTTTTTT. Full variable domain (outside the CDR3, taken from reference TRBV29-1 and TRBJ1-4): SAVISQKPSRDICQRGTSLTIQCQVDSQVTMMFWYRQQPGQSLTLIATANQGSEATYESGFVIDKFPISRPNLTFSTLTVSNMSPEDSSIYLCSARFGVDEKLFFGSGTQLSVL.